The clone carrying this TCR beta chain was detected a few times. TCRdb analysed the RT-PCR reads with MiXCR anew, one entry per CDR3 protein. The repertoire has about 700,000 distinct CDR3 sequences, approximately 15% of them found once; the top ten carry 3.6%. There are 14 residues in the CDR3. Germline loops: CDR1 SGHTA, CDR2 FQGNSA. V gave up 2 bases and J gave up 11 bases; unmatched junction bases: 10. J is TRBJ2-3 and V is TRBV7-2; TRBD2 matches at 7 bases. The specimen was memory CD4+ T cells from blood. The clonotype originates from a female donor in good health, serving as a healthy control. The DNA of the CDR3 is TGTGCCAGCAGCTTATACTTAGGCGGGGGATTGCAGTATTTT. Translating it yields CASSLYLGGGLQYF. The whole variable domain, filled in from reference TRBV7-2 and TRBJ2-3, reads GAGVSQSPSNKVTEKGKDVELRCDPISGHTALYWYRQSLGQGLEFLIYFQGNSAPDKSGLPSDRFSAERTGGSVSTLTIQRTQQEDSAVYLCASSLYLGGGLQYFGPGTRLTVL.